The 28 T cell receptor beta chains in this list originate from one sample, sequenced in a study of cytomegalovirus exposure and HLA in healthy donors. Use of 60 Vbeta and 13 Jbeta primers characterized the PCR. The method was immunoSEQ multiplex PCR; TCRdb's version includes in-frame clones alone and lacks a portion of them. The sample shows about 82,000 clones, 65% to 90% of them seen only once. Sequenced sample: PBMCs. The receptors come from a man in his sixties or seventies in good health and CMV-seropositive.

Here the CDR3 DNA reads TGTGCCTGGAGCGACGACAGGGGTGGACAGCCCCAGCATTTT. This codes for CAWSDDRGGQPQHF. V is TRBV30 and J is TRBJ1-5; 8 bases are shared with TRBD1. The CDR3 extends over 14 amino acids. Trimming at V came to 3 bases and at J to 7 bases, leaving 8 bases not matched to a gene. The V gene's germline CDR1 is GTSNPN and CDR2 SVGIG (reference sequence).

V gene TRBV29-1 combines with J gene TRBJ2-1; 13 nucleotides line up with TRBD2. The CDR3 runs to 18 residues. The ends lost 3 bases at V and 3 bases at J; junction bases unmatched: 11. Germline lookup yields CDR1 SQVTM and CDR2 ANQGSEA. The CDR3 loop is CSVDRLGGLAGIYNEQFF. DNA of the CDR3: TGCAGCGTTGACCGGCTTGGGGGACTAGCGGGAATCTACAATGAGCAGTTCTTC.

The J gene is TRBJ1-1, the V gene TRBV7-2, with 8 bases lining up with TRBD1. The CDR3 is 18 residues long. V lost 1 base, J lost 0 bases, and 10 bases stayed unmatched. Germline CDR1 SGHTA, CDR2 FQGNSA. The CDR3, as DNA: TGTGCCAGCAGCTTAGTAGGGGGGGAACAGGGGGTGAACACTGAAGCTTTCTTT. The encoded protein is CASSLVGGEQGVNTEAFF.

The J gene is TRBJ1-2, the V gene TRBV30, with TRBD1 matching 8 bases. The CDR3 covers 19 residues. After removal of 3 bases from V and 2 bases from J, the junction contained 20 bases not matched to a gene. Germline V gene sequence: CDR1 GTSNPN, CDR2 SVGIG (reference sequence). The chain's CDR3 is CAWRVIVRQGAKGNYGYTF. CDR3 bases: TGTGCCTGGAGGGTAATCGTTAGGCAGGGGGCTAAGGGGAACTATGGCTACACCTTC. Drawing the rest from reference TRBV30 and TRBJ1-2, the complete variable domain is SQTIHQWPATLVQPVGSPLSLECTVEGTSNPNLYWYRQAAGRGLQLLFYSVGIGQISSEVPQNLSASRPQDRQFILSSKKLLLSDSGFYLCAWRVIVRQGAKGNYGYTFGSGTRLTVV.

DNA of the CDR3: TGTGCCAGCAGTTACTCGAGGACACAGAACACTGAAGCTTTCTTT. Encoded protein: CASSYSRTQNTEAFF. This chain links TRBV6-6 with TRBJ1-1; TRBD1 might be the D (5 bases). V lost 0 bases to trimming and J lost 1 base, with 9 bases between them. Germline assignment: CDR1 MNHNY and CDR2 SVGAGI (reference sequence). CDR3 length equals 15 residues.

The gene calls are TRBV19 and TRBJ2-7, with 9 bases aligning to TRBD1. Trimming removed 6 bases from V and 5 bases from J; junction bases left unmatched: 5. This CDR3 region has 13 residues. From germline, CDR1 is LNHDA and CDR2 SQIVND (reference sequence). Here the CDR3 reads CASRQGAANEQYF. For the CDR3, the DNA is TGTGCCAGTAGACAGGGGGCAGCCAACGAGCAGTACTTC. Variable domain in full (rest from reference TRBV19 and TRBJ2-7): DGGITQSPKYLFRKEGQNVTLSCEQNLNHDAMYWYRQDPGQGLRLIYYSQIVNDFQKGDIAEGYSVSREKKESFPLTVTSAQKNPTAFYLCASRQGAANEQYFGPGTRLTVT.

In its sample, this clone was seen a few times. J is TRBJ1-3 and V is TRBV5-1; TRBD1 agrees at 9 bases. The V gene end was trimmed by 2 bases and the J gene end by 3 bases; junction bases not matched to a gene: 6. CDR1 is SGHRS, CDR2 YFSETQ, per germline. The CDR3 runs to 16 residues. The CDR3 protein is CASSFPGTGIGNTIYF. The CDR3, as DNA: TGCGCCAGCAGCTTTCCCGGGACAGGGATTGGAAACACCATATATTTT. Combining the CDR3 with reference TRBV5-1 and TRBJ1-3 gives the whole variable domain KAGVTQTPRYLIKTRGQQVTLSCSPISGHRSVSWYQQTPGQGLQFLFEYFSETQRNKGNFPGRFSGRQFSNSRSEMNVSTLELGDSALYLCASSFPGTGIGNTIYFGEGSWLTVV.

The CDR3 loop reads CAFHRGRGEKLFF. The CDR3 DNA sequence: TGTGCCTTTCACAGGGGAAGGGGGGAAAAACTGTTTTTT. V gene TRBV10-3 combines with J gene TRBJ1-4; 7 bases map to TRBD1. This CDR3 region has 13 residues. The V segment lost 11 bases and the J segment 8 bases; nucleotides outside the gene matches: 11. The germline gives CDR1 ENHRY, CDR2 SYGVKD.

The gene calls are TRBV5-1 and TRBJ2-7; 11 nucleotides match TRBD2. The CDR3 totals 20 residues. Germline CDR1 is SGHRS and CDR2 is YFSETQ. The junction had 16 bases not matched to a gene; V was cut back by 0 bases and J by 2 bases. The CDR3 is CASSLAKQGARLAGTYEQYF. CDR3 sequence (DNA): TGCGCCAGCAGCTTGGCCAAACAGGGGGCGCGACTAGCGGGAACCTACGAGCAGTACTTC.

This clone was detected only once. The rearrangement uses TRBV28 and TRBJ2-2; 9 bases match TRBD1. V trimming: 7 bases; J trimming: 4 bases; junction bases outside the gene matches: 7. This CDR3 is built from 15 residues. CDR1 is MDHEN and CDR2 is SYDVKM in the germline V gene. CDR3 residues: CASTLPGQGTGELFF. CDR3 in DNA: TGTGCCAGCACCCTTCCGGGACAGGGCACCGGGGAGCTGTTTTTT.

V usage is TRBV19 and J usage is TRBJ1-2; 7 nucleotides agree with TRBD1. V lost 5 bases, J lost 7 bases, and 10 bases stayed unmatched. CDR1 is LNHDA, CDR2 SQIVND, per germline (reference sequence). The CDR3 runs 14 residues. The CDR3 region has the DNA TGTGCCAGTAGTTTCCTGACAGGGTCCGGTGGCTACACCTTC. Residues: CASSFLTGSGGYTF.

The chain employs TRBV5-1 and TRBJ2-7; TRBD2 is a possible D gene (6 bases). The germline V and J ends were trimmed by 1 base and 6 bases, with 8 bases remaining between them. The germline V gene has CDR1 SGHRS and CDR2 YFSETQ. The CDR3 totals 12 residues. The CDR3 DNA reads TGCGCCAGCAGCTTGCCTAGCGCCGAGCAGTACTTC. Translating it yields CASSLPSAEQYF.

The table lists this clone with a count of one. This chain connects TRBV25-1 to TRBJ2-1; TRBD1 is a possible D gene (6 bases). The germline V gene encodes CDR1 MGHDK and CDR2 SYGVNS. The CDR3 length is 15 residues. V lost 1 base and J lost 8, with 15 bases in between. The CDR3 loop reads CASSESHDRPHEQFF. CDR3 bases: TGTGCCAGCAGTGAATCCCATGACAGGCCCCATGAGCAGTTCTTC.

The rearrangement joins TRBV11-2 to TRBJ2-1; D is ambiguous. The germline CDR1 and CDR2 sequences are SGHAT and FQNNGV. There are 11 residues in the CDR3. V was pared by 4 bases and J by 9 bases, with 7 bases between. The CDR3 here is CASSSMREQFF. CDR3 DNA: TGTGCCAGCAGCTCTATGCGTGAGCAGTTCTTC.

The chain links TRBV7-2 to TRBJ2-5; D not certain. Looked up from germline, CDR1 is SGHTA and CDR2 is FQGNSA. Trimming stripped 5 bases from V and 1 base from J, with 11 bases between. This CDR3 region has 14 residues. DNA for the CDR3: TGTGCCAGCAGCCCCTCGCGCGGCCAAGAGACCCAGTACTTC. Translated, it gives CASSPSRGQETQYF.

The chain recombines TRBV11-3 with TRBJ2-5, with 12 bases fitting TRBD2. Per the germline V gene, CDR1 is SGHNT and CDR2 is YENEEA. After removal of 5 bases from V and 2 bases from J, the junction contained 9 bases not matched to a gene. The CDR3 covers 17 residues. Here the CDR3 reads CASSRSGLAGGQETQYF. CDR3 coding DNA: TGTGCCAGCAGCCGCAGCGGGCTAGCGGGGGGGCAAGAGACCCAGTACTTC.

The V call is TRBV5-4, the J call TRBJ2-6, with D unclear. Deletions cut 0 bases from V and 0 bases from J, with 4 bases between. CDR1 and CDR2 (germline): SGHNT, YYREEE (reference sequence). The CDR3 is 15 residues long. CDR3 protein: CASSLDNSGANVLTF. CDR3 nucleotides: TGTGCCAGCAGCTTGGACAACTCTGGGGCCAACGTCCTGACTTTC.

This rearrangement joins TRBV5-8 to TRBJ2-3, with 8 bases identical to TRBD2. CDR1 SGHTS and CDR2 YDEGEE come from the germline V gene. The CDR3 is 15 amino acids. J lost 1 base, V lost 5 bases, and 6 bases had no gene match. For the CDR3, the DNA is TGTGCCAGCAGTCCCGGGACTAGAGGCACAGATACGCAGTATTTT. This codes for CASSPGTRGTDTQYF.

The chain employs TRBV15 and TRBJ2-3; 13 bases match TRBD2. Germline CDR1 is LNHNV and CDR2 is YYDKDF (reference sequence). With V trimmed by 8 bases and J by 6 bases, 8 bases remained unmatched. The CDR3 covers 15 residues. Here the CDR3 DNA reads TGTGCCACCCGACGGACTAGCGGGAGTTTTGATACGCAGTATTTT. The encoded protein is CATRRTSGSFDTQYF.

The chain couples TRBV4-2 to TRBJ2-2; 10 nucleotides align to TRBD2. The CDR3 runs 16 residues. CDR1 LGHNA and CDR2 YNFKEQ come from the germline V gene. J lost 9 bases, V lost 0 bases, and 7 bases had no gene match. The CDR3 protein is CASSQEFSGGARELFF. CDR3 bases: TGTGCCAGCAGCCAAGAATTCAGCGGGGGGGCCCGGGAGCTGTTTTTT.

The chain employs TRBV10-3 and TRBJ1-2, with 12 positions matching TRBD1. Losses at the gene ends were 9 bases for V and 8 bases for J; bases not matched to a gene: 7. There are 13 residues in the CDR3. Per the germline V gene, CDR1 is ENHRY and CDR2 is SYGVKD. The CDR3 DNA sequence: TGTGCCATGACCCCGGGACAGGGGGCCGGCTACACCTTC. It translates to CAMTPGQGAGYTF.

The DNA of the CDR3 is TGCGCCAGCAGTGACCCCCTAGAGAGTGAGACCCAGTACTTC. It specifies CASSDPLESETQYF. The rearrangement links TRBV10-2 to TRBJ2-5; D is unclear. The CDR3 runs to 14 residues. V gave up 3 bases and J gave up 5 bases, with 13 bases separating them. Germline values: CDR1 WSHSY, CDR2 SAAADI.

The V gene is TRBV2, the J gene TRBJ2-7, with D possibly being TRBD1 (6 bases). Germline CDR1 is SNHLY and CDR2 is FYNNEI. Trimming cost V 8 bases and J 3 bases, with 14 bases left between them. The CDR3 runs 13 residues. The CDR3 bases are TGTGCCAGCCTAGGGGGTAGGGGCTACGAGCAGTACTTC. As protein: CASLGGRGYEQYF.

V is TRBV5-6 and J is TRBJ2-1, with TRBD1 matching over 9 bases. The CDR3 has 15 residues. With V trimmed by 6 bases and J by 3 bases, 7 bases remained unmatched. Germline V CDR1 and CDR2: SGHDT, YYEEEE. CDR3 coding DNA: TGTGCCAGCACCGCCTCGGACAGGGGCTACAATGAGCAGTTCTTC. This encodes CASTASDRGYNEQFF.

This chain links TRBV7-2 with TRBJ2-5, with D possibly being TRBD1 (5 bases). The end of the DNA fits TRBJ2-7 better, so the J call may be wrong. Germline V lookup: CDR1 SGHTA, CDR2 FQGNSA. The CDR3 sequence is 14 residues long. The CDR3 nucleotides read TGTGCCAGCAGCTTAGGTACAGGTCCCTACGAGCAGTACTTC. It translates to CASSLGTGPYEQYF.

The chain uses TRBV4-3 and TRBJ2-6; 11 nucleotides agree with TRBD1. The J segment lost 1 base and the V segment lost 4 bases, leaving 9 bases of the junction unmatched. The germline V gene has CDR1 LGHNA and CDR2 YSLEER. The CDR3 covers 19 residues. The CDR3 bases are TGCGCCAGCAGCCGCAGCTCCGGGACAGGGGGGTCTGGGGCCAACGTCCTGACTTTC. As protein: CASSRSSGTGGSGANVLTF.

Concerning this clone: Other DNA variants within this sample encode the same CDR3. This chain joins TRBV5-1 and TRBJ2-3, with 10 nucleotides matching TRBD2. The CDR3 runs to 14 residues. CDR1 SGHRS and CDR2 YFSETQ come from the germline V gene. V gave up 3 bases and J gave up 3 bases; unmatched junction bases: 1. The CDR3 reads CASSSTSGTDTQYF. The CDR3 DNA sequence: TGCGCCAGCAGCTCGACTAGCGGGACAGATACGCAGTATTTT.

This clone was recorded only once. The chain recombines TRBV5-1 with TRBJ2-1, with D perhaps TRBD2 (5 bases). Trimming took 4 bases from V and 6 from J, leaving 11 bases between them. Germline CDR1 reads SGHRS; CDR2 reads YFSETQ. The CDR3 extends over 13 amino acids. CDR3 region: CASSETNANEQFF. Here the CDR3 DNA reads TGCGCCAGCAGCGAGACTAATGCCAATGAGCAGTTCTTC. The full variable domain, rest sourced from reference TRBV5-1 and TRBJ2-1, is KAGVTQTPRYLIKTRGQQVTLSCSPISGHRSVSWYQQTPGQGLQFLFEYFSETQRNKGNFPGRFSGRQFSNSRSEMNVSTLELGDSALYLCASSETNANEQFFGPGTRLTVL.